Included here is one T cell receptor (beta chain) sequence, with context. These data originate in a study of blood T cell repertoires in COVID-19. In the study overall: The study drew acute and convalescent COVID-19 samples from the United States, Italy and Spain. PBMCs, B-cell-depleted T cells, or T cells provided the cDNA or gDNA that made up the material.

In the source study's methods: How many nucleated cells were present was estimated from reference gene primer amplification. Assay: immunoSEQ multiplex PCR; the TCRdb copy retains only in-frame clones and omits some. V, J and clone size are taken as reported in that table, and D and trimming were inferred from the DNA itself. The sample includes a few hundred thousand clones, around nine tenths of them seen just once. V shed 5 bases and J 0 bases; nucleotides not matched to a gene: 7. The V gene's germline CDR1 is MNHEY and CDR2 SVGAGI. The CDR3 totals 15 residues. The sample consisted of peripheral blood. The TCR originated in a woman aged 40 to 50 who had recovered from COVID-19. The rearrangement links TRBV6-5 to TRBJ2-7; 7 nucleotides agree with TRBD1. The CDR3 protein is CASSRNRDSSYEQYF. CDR3 nucleotides: TGTGCCAGCAGTAGAAACAGGGACAGCTCCTACGAGCAGTACTTC.